These 10 T cell receptor beta chains came from one sample sequenced in a study of cytomegalovirus exposure and HLA in healthy donors. The PCR was carried out with 60 Vbeta primers and 13 Jbeta primers. Method: immunoSEQ multiplex PCR; TCRdb's copy keeps in-frame clones and lacks some. The repertoire holds some 100,000 clones, with 70% as singletons. The sample comprised PBMCs. The receptors stem from a woman in her fifties or sixties in good health and CMV-seropositive.

The chain has TRBV30 and TRBJ1-5, with D perhaps matching TRBD1 (5 bases). CDR3 length: 17 amino acids. Trimming cost V 0 bases and J 4 bases, with 19 bases left between them. Germline assignment: CDR1 GTSNPN and CDR2 SVGIG (reference sequence). The CDR3 sequence: CAWSVPRGTLSNQPQHF. The CDR3 DNA is TGTGCCTGGAGTGTACCCCGGGGGACCCTCTCAAATCAGCCCCAGCATTTT.

The V gene is TRBV5-4, the J gene TRBJ2-3; possibly TRBD2 for D (6 bases). Germline CDR1 and CDR2: SGHNT and YYREEE (reference sequence). The ends were cut back, 4 bases at V and 1 base at J, with 13 bases in the middle. The CDR3 runs to 15 residues. The CDR3 here is CASSLISGRTDTQYF. CDR3 nucleotide sequence: TGTGCCAGCAGCCTGATTAGCGGTCGCACAGATACGCAGTATTTT.

Note on this clone: Sequence at one end of the junction differs from germline and may be a read error. V is TRBV28 and J is TRBJ2-5, with 8 bases identical to TRBD1. Looked up from germline, CDR1 is MDHEN and CDR2 is SYDVKM. CDR3 length: 15 amino acids. The CDR3 DNA is TGTGCCTGCAGTGGACAGGGTTTCTTCCAAGAGACCCAGTACTTC. It yields the protein CACSGQGFFQETQYF. Combining the CDR3 with reference TRBV28 and TRBJ2-5 gives the whole variable domain DVKVTQSSRYLVKRTGEKVFLECVQDMDHENMFWYRQDPGLGLRLIYFSYDVKMKEKGDIPEGYSVSREKKERFSLILESASTNQTSMYLCACSGQGFFQETQYFGPGTRLLVL.

The chain couples TRBV10-2 to TRBJ2-2, with TRBD2 matching over 8 bases. Germline CDR1 is WSHSY and CDR2 is SAAADI. The V gene end was trimmed by 5 bases and the J gene end by 0 bases; junction bases not matched to a gene: 5. The CDR3 length is 16 residues. This chain's CDR3 is CASSLIAGTNTGELFF. Written as DNA, the CDR3 is TGCGCCAGCAGTCTCATAGCGGGGACGAACACCGGGGAGCTGTTTTTT.

This rearrangement joins TRBV2 to TRBJ1-4; D gene ambiguous. Deletions cut 2 bases from V and 2 bases from J, with 9 bases between. Per the germline V gene, CDR1 is SNHLY and CDR2 is FYNNEI. This CDR3 has 15 amino acids. DNA of the CDR3: TGTGCCAGCAGTGAACACCCGGGGACTAATGAAAAACTGTTTTTT. It codes for CASSEHPGTNEKLFF.

This sequence joins TRBV27 and TRBJ2-7; 9 nucleotides align to TRBD2. This CDR3 region has 18 residues. The J segment lost 4 bases and the V segment lost 5 bases, leaving 18 bases of the junction unmatched. Germline CDR1 reads MNHEY; CDR2 reads SMNVEV (reference sequence). The CDR3 DNA is TGTGCCAGCAGTCTGTACTTACCTACCGGGACTAGCATATACGAGCAGTACTTC. Protein sequence: CASSLYLPTGTSIYEQYF.

V gene TRBV18 combines with J gene TRBJ2-2; tentative D call: TRBD1 (6 bases). This CDR3 has 16 amino acids. Trimming pared 4 bases from V and 2 bases from J, leaving 14 bases between. CDR1 KGHSH and CDR2 LQKENI come from the germline V gene. The CDR3 DNA follows: TGTGCCAGCTCACGTACCTCGGGACAAAACACCGGGGAGCTGTTTTTT. Translation: CASSRTSGQNTGELFF.

This chain uses TRBV10-1 with TRBJ1-1; TRBD1 is a possible D gene (5 bases). Germline CDR1 is WNHNN and CDR2 is SYGVQD (reference sequence). The CDR3 consists of 15 residues. Trimming stripped 10 bases from V and 1 base from J, with 19 bases between. Here the CDR3 DNA reads TGCGCCACCCGGACACGGCCCAGAGGGAACACTGAAGCTTTCTTT. Translating gives CATRTRPRGNTEAFF.

Written as DNA, the CDR3 is TGTGCCAGCAGCTTAAGTGGACCCTCCGGGGGGACGAGAACAACTAATGAAAAACTGTTTTTT. Amino acids: CASSLSGPSGGTRTTNEKLFF. The chain is built from TRBV7-8 and TRBJ1-4; possible D gene TRBD1, 5 bases. From germline, CDR1 is SGHVS and CDR2 FQNEAQ. This CDR3 has 21 residues. V dropped 2 bases and J dropped 0 bases, with 25 bases sitting between them.

This clone was found a few times. The chain recombines TRBV28 with TRBJ2-5; 7 bases fit TRBD2. The junction had 9 bases not matched to a gene; V was cut back by 2 bases and J by 12 bases. This CDR3 has 13 amino acids. Germline V gives CDR1 MDHEN, CDR2 SYDVKM. The CDR3 DNA follows: TGTGCCAGCAGTTTAGCCGGGCGTGGGACTAAGTACTTC. Translation gives CASSLAGRGTKYF. Together with reference TRBV28 and TRBJ2-5, the CDR3 gives the full variable domain: DVKVTQSSRYLVKRTGEKVFLECVQDMDHENMFWYRQDPGLGLRLIYFSYDVKMKEKGDIPEGYSVSREKKERFSLILESASTNQTSMYLCASSLAGRGTKYFGPGTRLLVL.